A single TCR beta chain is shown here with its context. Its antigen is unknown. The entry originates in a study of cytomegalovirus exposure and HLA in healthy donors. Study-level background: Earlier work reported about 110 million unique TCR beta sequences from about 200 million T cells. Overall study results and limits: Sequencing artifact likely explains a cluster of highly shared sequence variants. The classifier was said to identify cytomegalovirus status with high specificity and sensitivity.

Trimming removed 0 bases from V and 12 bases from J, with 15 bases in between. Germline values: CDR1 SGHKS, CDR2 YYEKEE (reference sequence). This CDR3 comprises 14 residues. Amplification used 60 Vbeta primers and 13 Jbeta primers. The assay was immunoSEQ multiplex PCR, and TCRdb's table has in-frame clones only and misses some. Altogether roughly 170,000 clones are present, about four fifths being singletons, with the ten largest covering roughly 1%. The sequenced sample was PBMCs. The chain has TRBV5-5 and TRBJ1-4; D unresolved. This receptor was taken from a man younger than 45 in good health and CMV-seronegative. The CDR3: CASSLVPYSGELFF. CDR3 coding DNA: TGTGCCAGCAGCTTGGTTCCGTACTCGGGAGAACTGTTTTTT.